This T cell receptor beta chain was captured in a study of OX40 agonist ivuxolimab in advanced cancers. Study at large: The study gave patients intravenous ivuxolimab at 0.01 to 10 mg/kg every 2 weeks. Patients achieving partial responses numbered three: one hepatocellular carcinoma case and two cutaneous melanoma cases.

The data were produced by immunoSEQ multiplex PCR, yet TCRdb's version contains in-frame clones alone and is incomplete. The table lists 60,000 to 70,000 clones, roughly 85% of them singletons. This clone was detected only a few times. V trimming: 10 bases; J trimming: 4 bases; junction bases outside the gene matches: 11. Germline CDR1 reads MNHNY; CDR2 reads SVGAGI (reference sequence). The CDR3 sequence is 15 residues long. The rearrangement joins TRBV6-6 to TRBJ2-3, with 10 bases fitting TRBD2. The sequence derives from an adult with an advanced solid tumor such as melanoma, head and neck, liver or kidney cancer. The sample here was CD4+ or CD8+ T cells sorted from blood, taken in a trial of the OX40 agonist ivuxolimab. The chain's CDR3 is CATLEREGRADTQYF. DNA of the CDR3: TGTGCCACCTTAGAGCGGGAGGGCCGGGCAGATACGCAGTATTTT.